Presented here are 27 T cell receptor beta chains from one specimen sequenced in a study of blood T cells in healthy people across ages (dated by TCRdb to about 2015). The receptor library was made with 5' RACE. For sequencing, an Illumina HiSeq 2500 was employed. A second PCR of roughly 7 to 11 cycles was performed with a sample-barcoded 5' primer and a J-beta primer mix. In-frame beta chains were kept once TCRdb had trimmed the public reads at Q25 with fastp and called clones with MiXCR. Each CDR3 protein appears once, grouped with its most common genes and DNA. The sample has roughly 550,000 distinct CDR3 sequences on record, 24% of them singletons. Approximately 8.7% of the sample is taken by the ten largest. The same data also contributed to another study, on T cells of mothers and their children.

Sequencing was done on a sample of blood. These receptor sequences come from a boy aged 10-17 years in good health.

The rearrangement joins TRBV29-1 to TRBJ2-7; D gene ambiguous. The V end lost 7 bases, the J end lost 0 bases, and 13 bases lay between the germline ends. This CDR3 comprises 13 residues. CDR1 is SQVTM, CDR2 ANQGSEA, per germline. This chain's CDR3 is CSASPRSSYEQYF. The CDR3 nucleotides are TGCAGCGCCAGCCCCAGAAGCTCCTACGAGCAGTACTTC.

This chain connects TRBV28 to TRBJ1-5, with 7 positions matching TRBD1. Germline values: CDR1 MDHEN, CDR2 SYDVKM. The CDR3 is 15 amino acids. The V gene end was trimmed by 6 bases and the J gene end by 7 bases; junction bases not matched to a gene: 12. The chain's CDR3 is CASSAITGVIQPQHF. The CDR3 coding sequence is TGTGCCAGCAGCGCTATAACAGGGGTCATCCAGCCCCAGCATTTT.

This clonotype was observed a few times. The chain has TRBV7-9 and TRBJ1-1; TRBD1 aligns across 7 bases. V lost 0 bases and J lost 3; bases outside the gene matches: 10. This CDR3 comprises 17 residues. Germline CDR1 is SEHNR and CDR2 is FQNEAQ (reference sequence). CDR3 coding DNA: TGTGCCAGCAGCTTAGCGGACTTCAGGGGGTCGGACACTGAAGCTTTCTTT. This gives the protein CASSLADFRGSDTEAFF. The whole variable domain, filled in from reference TRBV7-9 and TRBJ1-1, reads DTGVSQNPRHKITKRGQNVTFRCDPISEHNRLYWYRQTLGQGPEFLTYFQNEAQLEKSRLLSDRFSAERPKGSFSTLEIQRTEQGDSAMYLCASSLADFRGSDTEAFFGQGTRLTVV.

V gene TRBV15 combines with J gene TRBJ2-5; TRBD2 aligns across 11 bases. The end of the DNA fits TRBJ2-1 better, so the J call may be wrong. CDR3 length: 15 amino acids. CDR1 is LNHNV and CDR2 is YYDKDF in the germline V gene (reference sequence). This CDR3 is CATSLLTSGSDEQFF. The DNA for the CDR3 is TGTGCCACCAGCCTTTTAACTAGCGGGAGTGATGAGCAGTTCTTC.

The rearrangement joins TRBV5-6 to TRBJ1-2; 8 bases are a match to TRBD1. CDR1 is SGHDT, CDR2 YYEEEE, per germline. Trimming removed 2 bases from V and 4 bases from J; junction bases left unmatched: 10. CDR3 length equals 16 residues. CDR3 loop: CASSFEPGQDAYGYTF. CDR3 nucleotide sequence: TGTGCCAGCAGCTTTGAGCCGGGACAGGATGCCTATGGCTACACCTTC.

The V gene is TRBV24-1, the J gene TRBJ1-1; D ambiguous. Trimming stripped 0 bases from V and 9 bases from J, with 10 bases between. CDR3 size: 13 residues. Germline values: CDR1 KGHDR, CDR2 SFDVKD. The CDR3 nucleotides are TGTGCCACCAGTGATTTGACAACCTCTCAAGCTTTCTTT. Translating it yields CATSDLTTSQAFF.

A few counts support this clonotype. The gene calls are TRBV6-5 and TRBJ1-6; 7 bases fit TRBD1. The CDR3 totals 15 residues. Germline lookup yields CDR1 MNHEY and CDR2 SVGAGI. The ends lost 4 bases at V and 3 bases at J; junction bases unmatched: 3. CDR3 bases: TGTGCCAGCAGTTCCCGGGACAGCTATAATTCACCCCTCCACTTT. This gives the protein CASSSRDSYNSPLHF.

V gene TRBV4-3 combines with J gene TRBJ2-1; D unclear. The CDR3 totals 11 residues. Trimming left V 2 bases short and J 11 bases short, with 7 bases between. Germline V lookup: CDR1 LGHNA, CDR2 YSLEER. This chain's CDR3 is CASSQPPKQFF. Written as DNA, the CDR3 is TGCGCCAGCAGCCAACCCCCCAAGCAGTTCTTC.

J is TRBJ2-5 and V is TRBV20-1; 9 bases agree with TRBD2. The J call is in doubt because the DNA end fits TRBJ2-7 better. The CDR3 is 13 residues long. Germline V gene lookup returns CDR1 DFQATT and CDR2 SNEGSKA (reference sequence). The CDR3 bases are TGCAGTGCTGGCCCTAGCGGGGACTACGAGCAGTACTTC. It codes for CSAGPSGDYEQYF.

V usage is TRBV20-1 and J usage is TRBJ1-3, with D possibly TRBD1 on 6 matching bases. This CDR3 is 15 amino acids long. V was trimmed by 1 base and J by 0 bases, leaving 10 bases between them. The V gene's germline CDR1 is DFQATT and CDR2 SNEGSKA (reference sequence). The CDR3 protein is CSARGGTTSGNTIYF. CDR3 nucleotides: TGCAGTGCTAGAGGAGGGACAACCTCTGGAAACACCATATATTTT.

This clonotype came up a few times. J is TRBJ2-5 and V is TRBV11-2; 10 positions match TRBD2. The J call may be wrong; the DNA end is better matched by TRBJ2-7. The germline V gene has CDR1 SGHAT and CDR2 FQNNGV. The CDR3 has 15 residues. CDR3 nucleotides: TGTGCCAGCAGCCCGAGAGCGGGGGGGACCTACGAGCAGTACTTC. It specifies CASSPRAGGTYEQYF.

The chain carries TRBV9 and TRBJ2-1; 7 positions match TRBD2. The germline V gene has CDR1 SGDLS and CDR2 YYNGEE. After removal of 4 bases from V and 3 bases from J, the junction contained 7 bases not matched to a gene. The CDR3 is 15 amino acids. Here the CDR3 DNA reads TGTGCCAGCAGCCGCGATAGCGGGTTCTACAATGAGCAGTTCTTC. The encoded protein is CASSRDSGFYNEQFF.

The gene calls are TRBV20-1 and TRBJ2-5; 10 positions agree with TRBD1. Germline CDR1 DFQATT, CDR2 SNEGSKA (reference sequence). CDR3 size: 13 residues. V shed 3 bases, J shed 5 bases, and the junction held 3 bases outside the gene matches. The CDR3: CSASGGQGETQYF. The CDR3 DNA sequence: TGCAGTGCTAGTGGGGGACAGGGGGAGACCCAGTACTTC.

Only a few counts were recorded for this clonotype. The chain carries TRBV20-1 and TRBJ2-7; TRBD2 agrees at 8 bases. The length of the CDR3 is 19 residues. Germline V gives CDR1 DFQATT, CDR2 SNEGSKA (reference sequence). With 1 base clipped from V and 4 bases from J, the junction kept 21 bases outside the gene matches. CDR3 sequence reads: CSARVRQAGAHVLSYEQYF. In nucleotides, the CDR3 is TGCAGTGCTAGAGTCCGACAAGCGGGGGCCCACGTTTTGTCTTACGAGCAGTACTTC.

This chain joins TRBV5-4 and TRBJ2-1; TRBD2 aligns across 8 bases. Germline CDR1 SGHNT, CDR2 YYREEE (reference sequence). The CDR3 extends over 15 amino acids. J was trimmed by 7 bases and V by 1 base; bases with no gene match: 7. In nucleotides, the CDR3 is TGTGCCAGCAGCTTGTCGGGTAGCGGGAATAATGAGCAGTTCTTC. Translated, it gives CASSLSGSGNNEQFF.

This clonotype has only a few counts. The rearrangement links TRBV27 to TRBJ2-1; D not certain. V lost 5 bases and J 0 bases, leaving 8 bases between the germline ends. This CDR3 has 14 amino acids. Per the germline V gene, CDR1 is MNHEY and CDR2 is SMNVEV (reference sequence). The CDR3 sequence is CASSRPSSYNEQFF. In DNA form, the CDR3 reads TGTGCCAGCAGTCGTCCAAGCTCCTACAATGAGCAGTTCTTC.

This clonotype was observed a few times. The V and J genes are TRBV4-3 and TRBJ2-2, with D perhaps assigned TRBD1 or TRBD2 (6 bases each). With 0 bases removed from V and 6 bases from J, the gap between germline ends came to 17 bases. Per germline, CDR1 LGHNA and CDR2 YSLEER. The CDR3 is 17 amino acids. CDR3 sequence (DNA): TGCGCCAGCAGCCAAGACAGGGGAGGTTGGGTCGCCGGGGAGCTGTTTTTT. Translation gives CASSQDRGGWVAGELFF.

This clonotype came up a few times. The V and J genes are TRBV11-3 and TRBJ2-5; TRBD1 matches at 7 bases. TRBJ2-1 explains the end of the DNA better; the J call may be wrong. This CDR3 contains 15 residues. Germline V CDR1 and CDR2: SGHNT, YENEEA. The CDR3 loop is CASSLGKGAGNEQFF. The CDR3 DNA is TGTGCCAGCAGCTTGGGAAAGGGGGCAGGCAATGAGCAGTTCTTC.

The chain links TRBV29-1 to TRBJ2-7; D gene uncertain. Trimming took 7 bases from V and 6 from J, leaving 13 bases between them. In germline, CDR1 is SQVTM, CDR2 ANQGSEA. The CDR3 is 11 residues long. CDR3 in amino acids: CSAQWASEQYF. The DNA for the CDR3 is TGCAGCGCCCAATGGGCGTCCGAGCAGTACTTC.

The sample holds a few counts of this clonotype. This chain links TRBV7-2 with TRBJ2-5, with a tentative D call TRBD1 (6 bases). Judging by the DNA end, TRBJ2-7 fits better; the J call may be wrong. CDR1 and CDR2 from the germline V gene are SGHTA and FQGNSA. CDR3 size: 16 residues. DNA for the CDR3: TGTGCCAGCAGCTTAAATGAGTGGCAGGGGACCTACGAGCAGTACTTC. It is translated as CASSLNEWQGTYEQYF.

This clonotype has just a few counts. The chain has TRBV25-1 and TRBJ1-2; D is unresolved. Trimming pared 4 bases from V and 5 bases from J, leaving 11 bases between. CDR3 length equals 13 residues. Germline V gene sequence: CDR1 MGHDK, CDR2 SYGVNS. CDR3 amino acids: CASSAPAGYGYTF. CDR3 nucleotide sequence: TGTGCCAGCAGTGCCCCGGCGGGATATGGCTACACCTTC.

This clonotype occurred many times. The J gene is TRBJ2-2, the V gene TRBV3-1; D is undetermined. This CDR3 contains 13 residues. Germline values: CDR1 LGHDT, CDR2 YNNKEL (reference sequence). V was pared by 3 bases and J by 6 bases, with 8 bases between. CDR3 sequence: CASSHGFSGELFF. The CDR3 DNA reads TGTGCCAGCAGCCACGGATTCTCCGGGGAGCTGTTTTTT. Drawing the rest from reference TRBV3-1 and TRBJ2-2, the complete variable domain is DTAVSQTPKYLVTQMGNDKSIKCEQNLGHDTMYWYKQDSKKFLKIMFSYNNKELIINETVPNRFSPKSPDKAHLNLHINSLELGDSAVYFCASSHGFSGELFFGEGSRLTVL.

This clonotype has just a few counts. The rearrangement links TRBV20-1 to TRBJ1-2, with unresolved D. The CDR3 covers 11 residues. In germline, CDR1 is DFQATT, CDR2 SNEGSKA (reference sequence). The ends were cut back, 7 bases at V and 5 bases at J, with 11 bases in the middle. CDR3 sequence: CSGFSSYGYTF. CDR3 in DNA: TGCAGTGGATTCTCTTCTTATGGCTACACCTTC.

This clonotype was seen a handful of times. This chain joins TRBV5-1 and TRBJ2-3; D gene ambiguous. This CDR3 has 13 residues. CDR1 SGHRS and CDR2 YFSETQ come from the germline V gene. V was trimmed by 5 bases and J by 9 bases, leaving 16 bases between them. The CDR3 region is CASRPFGGATQYF. The CDR3 DNA follows: TGCGCCAGCAGGCCTTTTGGTGGCGCAACGCAGTATTTT.

The chain carries TRBV4-3 and TRBJ2-5, with TRBD1 matching over 10 bases. The CDR3 length is 17 residues. Germline V lookup: CDR1 LGHNA, CDR2 YSLEER. With 0 bases clipped from V and 3 bases from J, the junction kept 7 bases outside the gene matches. CDR3 DNA: TGCGCCAGCAGCCAAGATAGTACCGGGACAGGGGAAGAGACCCAGTACTTC. Protein: CASSQDSTGTGEETQYF.

This clonotype was detected a few times. This chain joins TRBV7-2 and TRBJ2-1; 8 nucleotides match TRBD2. Trimming at V came to 4 bases and at J to 4 bases, leaving 3 bases not matched to a gene. CDR3 length equals 14 residues. CDR1 and CDR2 from the germline V gene are SGHTA and FQGNSA. CDR3 coding DNA: TGTGCCAGCAGCTCGGTAGCGGGATACAATGAGCAGTTCTTC. This gives the protein CASSSVAGYNEQFF.

The chain employs TRBV4-1 and TRBJ1-1; maybe TRBD1 (5 bases). The germline V gene encodes CDR1 MGHRA and CDR2 YSYEKL. There are 14 residues in the CDR3. The ends were cut back, 5 bases at V and 8 bases at J, with 18 bases in the middle. In DNA, the CDR3 is TGCGCCAGCAGCGGGACCCGGGTTTTAACAGAAGCTTTCTTT. Translating it yields CASSGTRVLTEAFF.